This TCR beta chain came from a study of blood T cell repertoires in COVID-19. Recruitment covered under 25 US areas and drew participants whose ages spanned roughly 18 to 89 years. Symptom resolution, clearance, or two negative PCRs marked donors in Cohort 3 as recovered. This clone occurred once. In germline, CDR1 is KGHSH, CDR2 LQKENI. J lost 3 bases, V lost 6 bases, and 5 bases had no gene match. The length of the CDR3 is 14 residues. Libraries were prepared by immunoSEQ multiplex PCR; TCRdb keeps only in-frame clonotypes and omits some of them. Of under 350,000 clones listed, approximately 88% are singletons.

This TCR derives from a woman in her 40s who had recovered from COVID-19. Sequencing used PBMCs or T cells enriched from blood (not recorded which). The J gene is TRBJ1-1, the V gene TRBV18; the match to TRBD1 covers 9 bases. CDR3 region: CASSRDRADTEAFF. In nucleotides, the CDR3 is TGTGCCAGCTCCCGGGACAGGGCTGACACTGAAGCTTTCTTT. Looking up the rest from reference TRBV18 and TRBJ1-1 gives the full variable domain: NAGVMQNPRHLVRRRGQEARLRCSPMKGHSHVYWYRQLPEEGLKFMVYLQKENIIDESGMPKERFSAEFPKEGPSILRIQQVVRGDSAAYFCASSRDRADTEAFFGQGTRLTVV.